This T cell receptor (beta chain) was retrieved from a study of cytomegalovirus exposure and HLA in healthy donors. General study findings and limits: Altogether, 150 to 200 TCR beta chains were recorded as cytomegalovirus-associated.

Clones were sequenced by immunoSEQ multiplex PCR, and TCRdb holds only the in-frame ones, with some missing. The repertoire holds roughly 300,000 clones, with roughly nine tenths as singletons. The ends lost 0 bases at V and 0 bases at J; junction bases unmatched: 11. CDR1 and CDR2 from the germline V gene are MGHRA and YSYEKL. The CDR3 covers 19 residues. A note on this clone: Its antigen remains unidentified.

The rearrangement joins TRBV4-1 to TRBJ2-7; 10 nucleotides agree with TRBD2. The TCR originated in a woman aged 25 to 45 in good health and CMV-seropositive. Sequenced input: PBMCs. CDR3: CASSQDPLTLAGDSYEQYF. In nucleotides, the CDR3 is TGCGCCAGCAGCCAAGATCCCCTCACCCTAGCGGGAGACTCCTACGAGCAGTACTTC.